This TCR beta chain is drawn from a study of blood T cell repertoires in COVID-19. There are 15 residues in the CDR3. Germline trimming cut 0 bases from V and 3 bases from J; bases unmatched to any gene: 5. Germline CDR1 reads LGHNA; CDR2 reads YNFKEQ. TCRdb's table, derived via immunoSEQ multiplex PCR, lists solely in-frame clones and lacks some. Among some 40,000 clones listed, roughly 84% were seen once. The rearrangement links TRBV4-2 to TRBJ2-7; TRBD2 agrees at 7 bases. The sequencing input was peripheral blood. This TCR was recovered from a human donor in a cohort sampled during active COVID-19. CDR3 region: CASSQDWGGYYEQYF. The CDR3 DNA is TGTGCCAGCAGCCAAGATTGGGGGGGTTACTACGAGCAGTACTTC.